These 31 T cell receptor beta chains share one sample of origin, sequenced in a study of CD8 T cells in Susac syndrome. It was with random hexamers that roughly 0.5 to 1 ug RNA was reverse transcribed. Using its own MiXCR run on the immunoSEQ multiplex PCR reads, TCRdb lists one record per CDR3 protein. Here the sample spans some 95,000 distinct CDR3 sequences, about 93% being singletons. The material sequenced was CD8+ T cells from PBMCs. Receptor source: a human donor in good health.

The CDR3 DNA reads TGTGCCAGTAGTATTGGAGGATCTAACTATGGCTACACCTTC. This translates into CASSIGGSNYGYTF. V gene TRBV19 combines with J gene TRBJ1-2; no reliable D call. Trimming removed 3 bases from V and 0 bases from J, with 8 bases in between. The CDR3 covers 14 residues. The germline CDR1 and CDR2 sequences are LNHDA and SQIVND (reference sequence).

The gene calls are TRBV19 and TRBJ2-7, with D maybe TRBD2 (5 bases). Trimming pared 9 bases from V and 0 bases from J, leaving 12 bases between. CDR1 and CDR2 (germline): LNHDA, SQIVND (reference sequence). The CDR3 spans 13 residues. This chain's CDR3 is CASGPGYSYEQYF. Here the CDR3 DNA reads TGTGCCAGCGGACCGGGGTACTCCTACGAGCAGTACTTC.

The V call is TRBV6-5, the J call TRBJ2-5; TRBD1 is a possible D gene (5 bases). The CDR3 contains 15 residues. Germline lookup yields CDR1 MNHEY and CDR2 SVGAGI. V lost 2 bases to trimming and J lost 0 bases, with 10 bases between them. The CDR3 region has the DNA TGTGCCAGCAGTTACCAGGGCCTCAACCAAGAGACCCAGTACTTC. It codes for CASSYQGLNQETQYF.

This chain links TRBV15 with TRBJ2-7; D is unresolved. This CDR3 comprises 13 residues. Between the trimmed V and J ends, which lost 3 bases and 3 bases, there was a span of 9 bases. The germline gives CDR1 LNHNV, CDR2 YYDKDF (reference sequence). CDR3 nucleotide sequence: TGTGCCACCAGCAGGGGAAACAACTACGAGCAGTACTTC. Amino acid sequence: CATSRGNNYEQYF.

The chain couples TRBV7-7 to TRBJ2-5; tentatively, D is TRBD2 (7 bases). Germline V gives CDR1 SSHAT, CDR2 FNYEAQ (reference sequence). The CDR3 covers 15 residues. V gave up 5 bases and J gave up 1 base, with 14 bases separating them. CDR3 DNA sequence: TGTGCCAGCAGCATCGGGGGGCACTCCCAAGAGACCCAGTACTTC. Translated: CASSIGGHSQETQYF.

This chain connects TRBV20-1 to TRBJ2-7, with D possibly matching TRBD1 (5 bases). CDR3 length: 15 residues. In germline, CDR1 is DFQATT, CDR2 SNEGSKA (reference sequence). V was clipped by 3 bases and J by 2 bases, with 17 bases between them. This chain's CDR3 is CSASLTAGLTYEQYF. DNA of the CDR3: TGCAGTGCTAGCCTGACTGCAGGGCTCACCTACGAGCAGTACTTC.

The CDR3 nucleotides are TGTGCCAGCAGCTTCGGACTGGGTTGGGGCACTGAAGCTTTCTTT. Its protein product is CASSFGLGWGTEAFF. The chain recombines TRBV5-6 with TRBJ1-1; no reliable D call. This CDR3 region has 15 residues. Between the trimmed V and J ends, which lost 2 bases and 4 bases, there was a span of 15 bases. From germline, CDR1 is SGHDT and CDR2 YYEEEE.

The chain joins TRBV23-1 to TRBJ1-3; D gene unclear. TRBV23-1 is known as an ORF, though its function is uncertain. The CDR3 contains 14 residues. With 2 bases removed from V and 3 bases from J, the gap between germline ends came to 8 bases. Written as DNA, the CDR3 is TGCGCCAGCAGTCAACCGGCTATTGGAAACACCATATATTTT. Translated, it gives CASSQPAIGNTIYF.

The chain couples TRBV7-9 to TRBJ1-1; D is undetermined. Per the germline V gene, CDR1 is SEHNR and CDR2 is FQNEAQ (reference sequence). The length of the CDR3 is 15 residues. V was shortened by 1 base and J by 0 bases, with 9 bases between the two germline ends. CDR3 residues: CASSLGGLLNTEAFF. The DNA for the CDR3 is TGTGCCAGCAGCTTAGGCGGACTCCTGAACACTGAAGCTTTCTTT.

The chain links TRBV27 to TRBJ1-5, with unresolved D. There are 14 residues in the CDR3. The ends were cut back, 3 bases at V and 6 bases at J, with 12 bases in the middle. CDR1 is MNHEY and CDR2 is SMNVEV in the germline V gene (reference sequence). The CDR3 region has the DNA TGTGCCAGCAGTTTGGCGGGATCGGGTCAGCCCCAGCATTTT. Its protein is CASSLAGSGQPQHF.

V usage is TRBV4-1 and J usage is TRBJ2-1; D is possibly TRBD1 (5 bases). The V and J ends lost 10 bases and 6 bases respectively, with 19 bases between them. The CDR3 is 14 amino acids. CDR1 MGHRA and CDR2 YSYEKL come from the germline V gene. The CDR3 spells CATLGPQGANEQFF. In nucleotides, the CDR3 is TGCGCCACTCTTGGACCCCAAGGGGCCAATGAGCAGTTCTTC.

The V and J genes are TRBV5-1 and TRBJ2-4, with TRBD2 identical over 9 bases. CDR1 and CDR2 from the germline V gene are SGHRS and YFSETQ. V trimming: 1 base; J trimming: 3 bases; junction bases outside the gene matches: 5. The CDR3 loop spans 16 amino acids. CDR3 sequence: CASSLNAGGLKNIQYF. CDR3 sequence (DNA): TGCGCCAGCAGCTTGAACGCGGGGGGGCTCAAAAACATTCAGTACTTC.

The V call is TRBV13, the J call TRBJ1-1, with unresolved D. Trimming removed 5 bases from V and 4 bases from J, with 5 bases in between. CDR3 length: 11 residues. Germline CDR1 and CDR2: PRHDT and FYEKMQ (reference sequence). The chain's CDR3 is CASSRLTEAFF. In DNA, the CDR3 is TGTGCCAGCAGCCGGCTCACTGAAGCTTTCTTT.

V is TRBV7-9 and J is TRBJ2-3; 9 bases are shared with TRBD2. This CDR3 contains 18 residues. Germline V gene data show CDR1 as SEHNR and CDR2 as FQNEAQ (reference sequence). Trimming at V came to 3 bases and at J to 1 base, leaving 11 bases not matched to a gene. The CDR3 protein is CASSFPARGGRGTDTQYF. Written as DNA, the CDR3 is TGTGCCAGCAGCTTCCCCGCGCGGGGGGGCCGAGGCACAGATACGCAGTATTTT.

The chain couples TRBV4-1 to TRBJ1-2; D is ambiguous. V lost 3 bases to trimming and J lost 7 bases, with 18 bases between them. Germline CDR1 reads MGHRA; CDR2 reads YSYEKL. The CDR3 loop spans 15 amino acids. The CDR3 DNA reads as TGCGCCAGCAGCCAGGCCAAGTCGGGAGTTACTGGCTACACCTTC. Its protein is CASSQAKSGVTGYTF.

The rearrangement links TRBV6-5 to TRBJ2-3; a possible D gene is TRBD1 (6 bases). Trimming stripped 0 bases from V and 2 bases from J, with 9 bases between. In germline, CDR1 is MNHEY, CDR2 SVGAGI. CDR3 length equals 15 residues. The CDR3 nucleotides are TGTGCCAGCAGTTACTCGGGGGCTGTCACAGATACGCAGTATTTT. This encodes CASSYSGAVTDTQYF.

J is TRBJ2-1 and V is TRBV20-1, with 7 nucleotides matching TRBD1. CDR1 and CDR2 from the germline V gene are DFQATT and SNEGSKA (reference sequence). This CDR3 contains 15 residues. V shed 5 bases and J 7 bases; nucleotides not matched to a gene: 14. This CDR3 is CSADDRDRLRNEQFF. As DNA, the CDR3 is TGCAGTGCTGACGACCGGGACAGACTTCGGAATGAGCAGTTCTTC.

J is TRBJ2-6 and V is TRBV29-1; TRBD1 aligns across 9 bases. This CDR3 is built from 16 residues. Looked up from germline, CDR1 is SQVTM and CDR2 is ANQGSEA. Germline trimming cut 1 base from V and 4 bases from J; bases unmatched to any gene: 5. CDR3 DNA: TGCAGCGTTGAAGGGGGGACAGGGCCCGGGGCCAACGTCCTGACTTTC. Translating it yields CSVEGGTGPGANVLTF.

The V and J genes are TRBV2 and TRBJ1-2, with D perhaps matching TRBD1 (5 bases). Germline V CDR1 and CDR2: SNHLY, FYNNEI. Trimming took off 3 bases at V and 6 bases at J, with 17 bases between the two ends. The length of the CDR3 is 15 residues. The CDR3 region has the DNA TGTGCCAGCAGTGATATGGGACGGATCTCCCATGGCTACACCTTC. Encoded protein: CASSDMGRISHGYTF.

This clonotype has just one count. The chain recombines TRBV3-1 with TRBJ2-1, with TRBD2 matching over 10 bases. J was trimmed by 4 bases and V by 6 bases; bases with no gene match: 6. The CDR3 loop spans 15 amino acids. Germline CDR1 and CDR2: LGHDT and YNNKEL (reference sequence). The CDR3 loop is CASSLKAGGYNEQFF. CDR3 in DNA: TGTGCCAGCAGTCTTAAAGCGGGGGGGTACAATGAGCAGTTCTTC.

This chain joins TRBV29-1 and TRBJ2-7; D gene uncertain. The ends were cut back, 5 bases at V and 1 base at J, with 12 bases in the middle. Germline values: CDR1 SQVTM, CDR2 ANQGSEA. This CDR3 spans 13 amino acids. For the CDR3, the DNA is TGCAGCGTTTACTACAGTTATTCCTACGAGCAGTACTTC. Its protein is CSVYYSYSYEQYF.

V usage is TRBV20-1 and J usage is TRBJ2-5, with a weak D call TRBD1 (5 bases). V was clipped by 5 bases and J by 5 bases, with 15 bases between them. CDR3 length equals 13 residues. Germline CDR1 is DFQATT and CDR2 is SNEGSKA (reference sequence). This CDR3 is CSAETQGPETQYF. Here the CDR3 DNA reads TGCAGTGCTGAGACTCAGGGTCCGGAGACCCAGTACTTC.

The chain combines TRBV29-1 with TRBJ1-1, with D possibly being TRBD1 (6 bases). The CDR3 length is 12 residues. The germline CDR1 and CDR2 sequences are SQVTM and ANQGSEA. The CDR3 loop is CSTAPRGTEAFF. The DNA for the CDR3 is TGCAGTACCGCCCCCAGGGGAACTGAAGCTTTCTTT.

V is TRBV6-4 and J is TRBJ1-2; 7 nucleotides line up with TRBD1. J was trimmed by 5 bases and V by 0 bases; bases with no gene match: 15. In germline, CDR1 is MRHNA, CDR2 SNTAGT. This CDR3 has 18 residues. CDR3 protein: CASSDSWGQFSQGYGYTF. The CDR3 DNA follows: TGTGCCAGCAGTGACTCATGGGGACAGTTCTCTCAAGGGTATGGCTACACCTTC.

The genes are TRBV6-5 and TRBJ1-1; no reliable D call. V shed 5 bases and J shed 8 bases, with 12 bases lying between them. The CDR3 spans 12 residues. Germline V gene data show CDR1 as MNHEY and CDR2 as SVGAGI. The CDR3 region has the DNA TGTGCCAGCAGTACTGGACGGAAAGAAGCTTTCTTT. Amino acid sequence: CASSTGRKEAFF.

This CDR3 is CASSWAGYEQYF. The DNA of the CDR3 is TGTGCCAGCAGCTGGGCAGGCTACGAGCAGTACTTC. This chain links TRBV5-6 with TRBJ2-7; D ambiguous. Germline V lookup: CDR1 SGHDT, CDR2 YYEEEE. The CDR3 sequence is 12 residues long. Trimming removed 3 bases at V and 3 bases at J, with 7 bases between.

V and J are TRBV4-2 and TRBJ1-2, with D uncertain. V was shortened by 0 bases and J by 4 bases, with 9 bases between the two germline ends. This CDR3 is built from 14 residues. Germline V gene lookup returns CDR1 LGHNA and CDR2 YNFKEQ. Here the CDR3 DNA reads TGTGCCAGCAGCCAAGAAAACAGTGTCTATGGCTACACCTTC. Translation: CASSQENSVYGYTF.

The V and J genes are TRBV5-6 and TRBJ1-1, with D maybe TRBD1 (6 bases). Germline loops: CDR1 SGHDT, CDR2 YYEEEE. The CDR3 totals 11 residues. Trimming removed 4 bases from V and 7 bases from J, with 8 bases in between. Here the CDR3 DNA reads TGTGCCAGCAGCGTGGACAGTGAAGCTTTCTTT. Encoded protein: CASSVDSEAFF.

The CDR3 loop is CASSAGAGELFF. CDR3 coding DNA: TGTGCCAGCAGCGCAGGGGCCGGGGAGCTGTTTTTT. This sequence joins TRBV5-6 and TRBJ2-2; possibly TRBD1 for D (6 bases). The CDR3 totals 12 residues. The V and J ends lost 4 bases and 6 bases respectively, with 7 bases between them. Germline values: CDR1 SGHDT, CDR2 YYEEEE.

The CDR3 coding sequence is TGTGCCACAATGCCAGGGGGAAGGGGCGAAAACATTCAGTACTTC. Translating gives CATMPGGRGENIQYF. V gene TRBV2 combines with J gene TRBJ2-4, with TRBD1 matching over 7 bases. The V gene end was trimmed by 10 bases and the J gene end by 5 bases; junction bases not matched to a gene: 14. Germline CDR1 reads SNHLY; CDR2 reads FYNNEI. CDR3 length: 15 amino acids.

The chain has TRBV5-1 and TRBJ1-1; no reliable D call. Deletions cut 0 bases from V and 0 bases from J, with 6 bases between. The germline CDR1 and CDR2 sequences are SGHRS and YFSETQ. The CDR3 totals 14 residues. CDR3 in DNA: TGCGCCAGCAGCTTGGAGGGAATGAACACTGAAGCTTTCTTT. Translation: CASSLEGMNTEAFF. Variable domain in full (rest from reference TRBV5-1 and TRBJ1-1): KAGVTQTPRYLIKTRGQQVTLSCSPISGHRSVSWYQQTPGQGLQFLFEYFSETQRNKGNFPGRFSGRQFSNSRSEMNVSTLELGDSALYLCASSLEGMNTEAFFGQGTRLTVV.